This TCR beta chain was identified in a study of blood T cell repertoires in COVID-19. Study-level information: Sites across the United States, Italy and Spain contributed samples from acute and convalescent COVID-19. T cells, B-cell-depleted T cells, or PBMCs provided the cDNA or gDNA that served as material.

Per the study methods: Amplification of reference gene primers was used by the study to estimate nucleated cell counts. Produced via immunoSEQ multiplex PCR; TCRdb's table is partial and in-frame only. That table gives V, J and clone size, and the DNA gave D and trimming. The table includes about 76,000 clones, about 85% detected once. CDR3 size: 15 residues. Trimming cost V 7 bases and J 0 bases, with 14 bases left between them. Germline values: CDR1 SGHKS, CDR2 YYEKEE (reference sequence). The J gene is TRBJ1-3, the V gene TRBV5-5; D remains unclear. The sample comprised peripheral blood. The receptor was isolated from a man between 60 and 75 years old with COVID-19, enrolled during active disease. This CDR3 reads CASHRGSFSGNTIYF. CDR3 nucleotides: TGTGCCAGCCACCGTGGGAGTTTCTCTGGAAACACCATATATTTT. Drawing the rest from reference TRBV5-5 and TRBJ1-3, the complete variable domain is DAGVTQSPTHLIKTRGQQVTLRCSPISGHKSVSWYQQVLGQGPQFIFQYYEKEERGRGNFPDRFSARQFPNYSSELNVNALLLGDSALYLCASHRGSFSGNTIYFGEGSWLTVV.